This T cell receptor beta chain was obtained from a study of blood T cells in healthy people across ages. Findings and caveats of the study: Older individuals had lower TCR beta diversity per million T cells (the decline was roughly linear).

The V end lost 7 bases, the J end lost 5 bases, and 8 bases lay between the germline ends. From germline, CDR1 is MDHEN and CDR2 SYDVKM. This CDR3 comprises 12 residues. It was with a sample-barcoded 5' primer and a J-beta primer mix that a second PCR of about 7 to 12 cycles was run. TCRdb re-derived calls from the 5' RACE reads in MiXCR, one entry per CDR3 protein. Among over 500,000 distinct CDR3 sequences listed, under 65% were seen once. To note about this clonotype: Its antigen remains unknown.

Every sample yielded at least 6 million isolated PBMCs. The receptor's source is a woman of 80 years or more in good health. The V gene is TRBV28, the J gene TRBJ2-2; the D is unclear. Sequencing was performed on blood. CDR3 in DNA: TGTGCCAGCACCCCCTCGACCGGGGAGCTGTTTTTT. Protein product: CASTPSTGELFF.